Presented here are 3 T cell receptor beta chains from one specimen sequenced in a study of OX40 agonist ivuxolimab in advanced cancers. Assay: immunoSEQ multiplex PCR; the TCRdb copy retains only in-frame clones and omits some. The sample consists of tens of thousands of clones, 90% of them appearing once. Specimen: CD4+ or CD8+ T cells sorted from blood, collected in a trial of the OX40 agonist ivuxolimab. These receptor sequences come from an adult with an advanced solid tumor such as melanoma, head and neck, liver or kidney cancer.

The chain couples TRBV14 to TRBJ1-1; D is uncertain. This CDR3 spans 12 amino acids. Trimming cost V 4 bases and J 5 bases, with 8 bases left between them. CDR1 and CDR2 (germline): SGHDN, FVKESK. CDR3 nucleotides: TGTGCCAGCAGCCGCCTGGGAACTGAAGCTTTCTTT. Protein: CASSRLGTEAFF.

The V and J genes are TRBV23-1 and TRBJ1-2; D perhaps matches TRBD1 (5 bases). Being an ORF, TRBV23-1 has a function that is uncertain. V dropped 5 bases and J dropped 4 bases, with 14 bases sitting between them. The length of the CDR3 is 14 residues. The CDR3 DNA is TGCGCCAGCAGTGACGGGGGGAGGGCCTATGGCTACACCTTC. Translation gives CASSDGGRAYGYTF.

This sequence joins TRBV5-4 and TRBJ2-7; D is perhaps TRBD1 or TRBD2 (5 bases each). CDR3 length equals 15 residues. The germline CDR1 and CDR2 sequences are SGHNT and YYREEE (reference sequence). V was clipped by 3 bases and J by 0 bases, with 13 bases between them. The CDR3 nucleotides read TGTGCCAGCAGCTCCTGGGGGAAGAGCTCCTACGAGCAGTACTTC. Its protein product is CASSSWGKSSYEQYF.